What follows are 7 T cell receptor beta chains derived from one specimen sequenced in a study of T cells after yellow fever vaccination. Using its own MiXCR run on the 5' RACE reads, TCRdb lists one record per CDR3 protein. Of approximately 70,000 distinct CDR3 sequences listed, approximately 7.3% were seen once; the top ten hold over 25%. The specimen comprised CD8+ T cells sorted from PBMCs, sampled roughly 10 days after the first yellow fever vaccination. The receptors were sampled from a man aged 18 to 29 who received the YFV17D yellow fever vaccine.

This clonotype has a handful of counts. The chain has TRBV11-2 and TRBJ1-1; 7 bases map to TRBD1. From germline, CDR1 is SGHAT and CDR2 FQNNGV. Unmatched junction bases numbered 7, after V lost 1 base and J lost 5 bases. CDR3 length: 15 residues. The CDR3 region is CASSLGERGHTEAFF. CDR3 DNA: TGTGCCAGCAGCTTAGGCGAAAGGGGGCATACTGAAGCTTTCTTT. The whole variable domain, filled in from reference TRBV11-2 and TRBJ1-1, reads EAGVAQSPRYKIIEKRQSVAFWCNPISGHATLYWYQQILGQGPKLLIQFQNNGVVDDSQLPKDRFSAERLKGVDSTLKIQPAKLEDSAVYLCASSLGERGHTEAFFGQGTRLTVV.

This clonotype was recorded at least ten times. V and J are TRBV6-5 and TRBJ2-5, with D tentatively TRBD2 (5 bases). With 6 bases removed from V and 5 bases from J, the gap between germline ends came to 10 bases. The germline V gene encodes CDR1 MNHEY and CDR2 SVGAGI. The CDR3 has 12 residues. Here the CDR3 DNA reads TGTGCCAGCAGGACGGGGTTTGAGACCCAGTACTTC. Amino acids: CASRTGFETQYF.

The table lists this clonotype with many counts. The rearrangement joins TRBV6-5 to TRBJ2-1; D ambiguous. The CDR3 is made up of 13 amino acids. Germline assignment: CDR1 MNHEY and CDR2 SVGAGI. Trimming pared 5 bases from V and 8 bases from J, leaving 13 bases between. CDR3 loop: CASSMSGVDEQFF. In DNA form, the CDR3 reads TGTGCCAGCAGTATGTCGGGTGTAGATGAGCAGTTCTTC.

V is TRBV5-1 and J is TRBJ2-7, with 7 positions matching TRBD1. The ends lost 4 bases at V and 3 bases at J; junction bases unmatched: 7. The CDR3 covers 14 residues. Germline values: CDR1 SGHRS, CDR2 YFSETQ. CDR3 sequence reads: CASSRSGTDYEQYF. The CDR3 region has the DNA TGCGCCAGCAGCCGATCCGGGACAGACTACGAGCAGTACTTC.

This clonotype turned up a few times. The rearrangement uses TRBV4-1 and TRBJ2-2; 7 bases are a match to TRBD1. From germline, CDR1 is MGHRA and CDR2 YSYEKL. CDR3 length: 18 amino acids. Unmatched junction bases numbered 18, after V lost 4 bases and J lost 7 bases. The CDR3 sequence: CASSPPGTEKRWGGELFF. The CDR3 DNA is TGCGCCAGCAGCCCACCAGGGACAGAGAAGCGGTGGGGCGGGGAGCTGTTTTTT.

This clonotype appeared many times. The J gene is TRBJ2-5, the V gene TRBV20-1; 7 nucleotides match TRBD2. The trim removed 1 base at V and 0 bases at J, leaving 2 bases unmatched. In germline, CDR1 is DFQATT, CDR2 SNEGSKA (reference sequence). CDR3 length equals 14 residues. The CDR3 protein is CSARAGGNQETQYF. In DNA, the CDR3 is TGCAGTGCTAGAGCGGGGGGTAACCAAGAGACCCAGTACTTC.

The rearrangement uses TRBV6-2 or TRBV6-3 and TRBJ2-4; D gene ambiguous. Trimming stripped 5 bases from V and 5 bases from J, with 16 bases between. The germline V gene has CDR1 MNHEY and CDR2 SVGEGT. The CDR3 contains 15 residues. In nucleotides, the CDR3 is TGTGCCAGCAGTCAGACTCGGATTCCCCAAAACATTCAGTACTTC. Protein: CASSQTRIPQNIQYF.